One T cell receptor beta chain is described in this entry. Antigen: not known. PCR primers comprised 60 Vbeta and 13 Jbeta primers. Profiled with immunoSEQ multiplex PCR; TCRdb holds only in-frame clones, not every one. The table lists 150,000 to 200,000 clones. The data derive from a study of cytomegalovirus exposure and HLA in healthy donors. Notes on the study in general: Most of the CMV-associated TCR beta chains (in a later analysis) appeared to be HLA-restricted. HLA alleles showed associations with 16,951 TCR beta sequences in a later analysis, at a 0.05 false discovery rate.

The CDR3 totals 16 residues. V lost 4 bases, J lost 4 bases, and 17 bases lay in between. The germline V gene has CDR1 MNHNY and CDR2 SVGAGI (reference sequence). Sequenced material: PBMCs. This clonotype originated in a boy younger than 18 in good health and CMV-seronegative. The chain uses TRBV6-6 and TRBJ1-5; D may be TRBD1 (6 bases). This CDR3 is CASSSRDNFPNQPQHF. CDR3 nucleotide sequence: TGTGCCAGCAGTTCCAGGGACAATTTCCCGAATCAGCCCCAGCATTTT.